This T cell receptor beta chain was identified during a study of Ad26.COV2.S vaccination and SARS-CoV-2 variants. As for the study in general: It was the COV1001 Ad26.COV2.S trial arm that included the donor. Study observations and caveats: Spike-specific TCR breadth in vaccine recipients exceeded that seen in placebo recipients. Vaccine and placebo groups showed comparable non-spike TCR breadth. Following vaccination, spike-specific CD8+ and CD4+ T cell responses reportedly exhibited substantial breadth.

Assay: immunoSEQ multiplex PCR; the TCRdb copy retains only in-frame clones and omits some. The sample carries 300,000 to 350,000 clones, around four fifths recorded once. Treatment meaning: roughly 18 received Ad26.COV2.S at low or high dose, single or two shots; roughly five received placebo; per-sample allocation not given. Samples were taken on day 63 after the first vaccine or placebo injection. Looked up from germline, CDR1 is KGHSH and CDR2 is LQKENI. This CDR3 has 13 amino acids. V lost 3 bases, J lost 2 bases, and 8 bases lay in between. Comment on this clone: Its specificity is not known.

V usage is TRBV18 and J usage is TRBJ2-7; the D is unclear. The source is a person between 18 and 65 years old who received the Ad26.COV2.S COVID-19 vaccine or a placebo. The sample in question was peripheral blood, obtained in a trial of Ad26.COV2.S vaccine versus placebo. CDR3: CASSPRQAYEQYF. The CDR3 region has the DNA TGTGCCAGCTCACCTCGGCAGGCCTACGAGCAGTACTTC. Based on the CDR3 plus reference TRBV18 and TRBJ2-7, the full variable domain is NAGVMQNPRHLVRRRGQEARLRCSPMKGHSHVYWYRQLPEEGLKFMVYLQKENIIDESGMPKERFSAEFPKEGPSILRIQQVVRGDSAAYFCASSPRQAYEQYFGPGTRLTVT.